Reported below is one TCR beta chain. This entry belongs to a study of neurological immune-mediated disorders. MiXCR, run by TCRdb on the 5' RACE reads, gives a single entry per CDR3 protein. The sample shows around 78,000 distinct CDR3 sequences, over 15% of them seen only once. Germline CDR1 is SGHTA and CDR2 is FQGNSA. This CDR3 region has 14 residues. Trimming took off 0 bases at V and 0 bases at J, with 4 bases between the two ends. Sequenced sample: PBMCs. The receptor comes from a middle-aged woman in good health. The gene calls are TRBV7-2 and TRBJ2-3, with unresolved D. The CDR3 DNA reads TGTGCCAGCAGCTTAGCGCTCAGCACAGATACGCAGTATTTT. As protein: CASSLALSTDTQYF. Drawing the rest from reference TRBV7-2 and TRBJ2-3, the complete variable domain is GAGVSQSPSNKVTEKGKDVELRCDPISGHTALYWYRQSLGQGLEFLIYFQGNSAPDKSGLPSDRFSAERTGGSVSTLTIQRTQQEDSAVYLCASSLALSTDTQYFGPGTRLTVL.